The TCR beta chain described here comes from a study of blood T cell repertoires in COVID-19. Study summary: COVID-19 samples from acute and convalescent phases originated in the United States, Italy and Spain.

Participant-reported clinical history was the basis for cohort assignment. Recovered status applied to Cohort 3 donors who had two consecutive negative PCRs. It also applied to those with clearance or with symptom resolution. Germline-derived CDR1 and CDR2 are SGHKS and YYEKEE (reference sequence). CDR3 length: 16 amino acids. The junction had 8 bases not matched to a gene; V was cut back by 4 bases and J by 2 bases. The authors' processing: Using reference gene primer amplification, nucleated cell counts were estimated. Method: immunoSEQ multiplex PCR; TCRdb's copy keeps in-frame clones and lacks some. Clone size and the V and J calls come from that table; the DNA yielded D and trimming. Of about 220,000 clones listed, less than 90% were seen once; the top ten hold roughly 2.8%.

This chain links TRBV5-5 with TRBJ2-2; 7 positions agree with TRBD2. Sequenced: PBMCs or T cells enriched from blood (not recorded which). The source of this sequence is a woman aged 25 to 39 who had recovered from COVID-19. DNA for the CDR3: TGTGCCAGCAGCATAGGAAGCGGGGATAACACCGGGGAGCTGTTTTTT. It encodes CASSIGSGDNTGELFF.